The 28 T cell receptor beta chains presented below share a single source sample, sequenced in a study of blood T cell repertoires in COVID-19. The repertoire was sequenced with immunoSEQ multiplex PCR; TCRdb's copy has only in-frame clones and lacks some. This sample yields 390,000 or so clones, of which around 87% are seen a single time; about 9.4% belongs to the top ten. The specimen sequenced was peripheral blood. The source is a woman in her 30s with COVID-19, enrolled during active disease.

This clone has a handful of counts. The J gene is TRBJ2-1, the V gene TRBV5-6, with a tentative D call TRBD2 (6 bases). The CDR3 extends over 11 amino acids. CDR1 SGHDT and CDR2 YYEEEE come from the germline V gene. The V end was cut by 6 bases, the J end by 12 bases, with 13 bases between. CDR3 sequence (DNA): TGTGCCAGCAAGGAACGACTAGGGCAGTTCTTC. This codes for CASKERLGQFF. Combining the CDR3 with reference TRBV5-6 and TRBJ2-1 gives the whole variable domain DAGVTQSPTHLIKTRGQQVTLRCSPKSGHDTVSWYQQALGQGPQFIFQYYEEEERQRGNFPDRFSGHQFPNYSSELNVNALLLGDSALYLCASKERLGQFFGPGTRLTVL.

J is TRBJ2-7 and V is TRBV6-5; 8 nucleotides agree with TRBD1. Germline V gene lookup returns CDR1 MNHEY and CDR2 SVGAGI. V trimming: 7 bases; J trimming: 2 bases; junction bases outside the gene matches: 7. The CDR3 totals 14 residues. CDR3 DNA: TGTGCCAGCAAATACGGGACAGGAACCTACGAGCAGTACTTC. This gives the protein CASKYGTGTYEQYF.

The V call is TRBV4-1, the J call TRBJ2-7; 10 nucleotides line up with TRBD1. V gave up 4 bases and J gave up 3 bases; unmatched junction bases: 3. The CDR3 length is 14 residues. From germline, CDR1 is MGHRA and CDR2 YSYEKL. The CDR3 nucleotides are TGCGCCAGCAGCCGGACAGGGGGGGACTACGAGCAGTACTTC. It is translated as CASSRTGGDYEQYF.

Only a few counts were recorded for this clone. This sequence joins TRBV18 and TRBJ1-1; D unresolved. Germline V CDR1 and CDR2: KGHSH, LQKENI. This CDR3 spans 13 amino acids. V was pared by 1 base and J by 0 bases, with 3 bases between. This CDR3 reads CASSPRLNTEAFF. In DNA form, the CDR3 reads TGTGCCAGCTCACCACGGCTGAACACTGAAGCTTTCTTT. Full variable domain (remainder filled in from reference TRBV18 and TRBJ1-1): NAGVMQNPRHLVRRRGQEARLRCSPMKGHSHVYWYRQLPEEGLKFMVYLQKENIIDESGMPKERFSAEFPKEGPSILRIQQVVRGDSAAYFCASSPRLNTEAFFGQGTRLTVV.

The rearrangement joins TRBV5-6 to TRBJ1-2; a weak D match, TRBD1 (5 bases). The V end was cut by 3 bases, the J end by 13 bases, with 16 bases between. The CDR3 is 12 residues long. Germline lookup yields CDR1 SGHDT and CDR2 YYEEEE. The DNA of the CDR3 is TGTGCCAGCAGCTCGACCAGGGTCCTGTCCACCTTC. It codes for CASSSTRVLSTF. Looking up the rest from reference TRBV5-6 and TRBJ1-2 gives the full variable domain: DAGVTQSPTHLIKTRGQQVTLRCSPKSGHDTVSWYQQALGQGPQFIFQYYEEEERQRGNFPDRFSGHQFPNYSSELNVNALLLGDSALYLCASSSTRVLSTFGSGTRLTVV.

The genes are TRBV9 and TRBJ1-3, with TRBD1 matching over 7 bases. V shed 0 bases, J shed 3 bases, and the junction held 6 bases outside the gene matches. CDR1 and CDR2 from the germline V gene are SGDLS and YYNGEE. The CDR3 runs 16 residues. The CDR3 loop is CASSVGATGFGNTIYF. The CDR3, as DNA: TGTGCCAGCAGCGTAGGAGCGACAGGGTTTGGAAACACCATATATTTT.

This chain joins TRBV6-5 and TRBJ2-7; perhaps TRBD1 as D (6 bases). With 5 bases removed from V and 2 bases from J, the gap between germline ends came to 10 bases. The CDR3 length is 13 residues. Germline assignment: CDR1 MNHEY and CDR2 SVGAGI. This chain's CDR3 is CASSRDTTYEQYF. In DNA, the CDR3 is TGTGCCAGCAGTAGGGACACAACCTACGAGCAGTACTTC.

V and J are TRBV5-1 and TRBJ2-2, with 14 bases aligning to TRBD2. The junction had 8 bases not matched to a gene; V was cut back by 3 bases and J by 4 bases. The CDR3 is made up of 18 amino acids. The V gene's germline CDR1 is SGHRS and CDR2 YFSETQ. The CDR3 sequence: CASSSGLAGDGSTGELFF. The CDR3 nucleotides read TGCGCCAGCAGCTCGGGACTAGCGGGAGACGGGTCCACCGGGGAGCTGTTTTTT.

The chain combines TRBV30 with TRBJ1-2; tentative D call: TRBD1 (5 bases). The germline V and J ends were trimmed by 7 bases and 2 bases, with 14 bases remaining between them. This CDR3 comprises 13 residues. Germline loops: CDR1 GTSNPN, CDR2 SVGIG (reference sequence). As DNA, the CDR3 is TGTGCCTCCCCCGCGGCAGGGAACTATGGCTACACCTTC. Translation gives CASPAAGNYGYTF.

The chain joins TRBV9 to TRBJ1-3; tentatively, D is TRBD1 (5 bases). This CDR3 has 15 residues. From germline, CDR1 is SGDLS and CDR2 YYNGEE. V gave up 0 bases and J gave up 2 bases, with 9 bases separating them. The CDR3 DNA sequence: TGTGCCAGCAGCGTAGCAGGGCTCCCTGGAAACACCATATATTTT. As protein: CASSVAGLPGNTIYF.

This clone appeared many times. The V and J genes are TRBV19 and TRBJ1-1, with 9 bases identical to TRBD1. V shed 1 base and J 5 bases; nucleotides not matched to a gene: 5. Germline V CDR1 and CDR2: LNHDA, SQIVND (reference sequence). This CDR3 is built from 15 residues. The DNA for the CDR3 is TGTGCCAGTAGTATAGTCAACAGGGGGCGGACTGAAGCTTTCTTT. This codes for CASSIVNRGRTEAFF. Based on the CDR3 plus reference TRBV19 and TRBJ1-1, the full variable domain is DGGITQSPKYLFRKEGQNVTLSCEQNLNHDAMYWYRQDPGQGLRLIYYSQIVNDFQKGDIAEGYSVSREKKESFPLTVTSAQKNPTAFYLCASSIVNRGRTEAFFGQGTRLTVV.

The J gene is TRBJ2-7, the V gene TRBV7-2, with 12 bases lining up with TRBD2. The germline V gene has CDR1 SGHTA and CDR2 FQGNSA. Germline trimming cut 5 bases from V and 6 bases from J; bases unmatched to any gene: 8. This CDR3 comprises 15 residues. The chain's CDR3 is CASSPGTSGSREQYF. CDR3 bases: TGTGCCAGCAGCCCCGGGACTAGCGGGTCTCGCGAGCAGTACTTC.

This rearrangement joins TRBV6-5 to TRBJ2-2; a weak D match, TRBD2 (6 bases). The CDR3 extends over 13 amino acids. Trimming pared 6 bases from V and 5 bases from J, leaving 10 bases between. From germline, CDR1 is MNHEY and CDR2 SVGAGI. CDR3 sequence reads: CASRQLATGELFF. Written as DNA, the CDR3 is TGTGCCAGCAGACAACTAGCTACCGGGGAGCTGTTTTTT.

CDR3 residues: CASKPGQGPTEAFF. The CDR3, as DNA: TGTGCCAGCAAGCCGGGACAGGGGCCCACTGAAGCTTTCTTT. V and J are TRBV2 and TRBJ1-1; 10 bases are a match to TRBD1. The CDR3 totals 14 residues. CDR1 SNHLY and CDR2 FYNNEI come from the germline V gene. Trimming cost V 7 bases and J 4 bases; bases outside gene matches: 6.

The chain uses TRBV28 and TRBJ2-7; 9 bases line up with TRBD1. V was pared by 3 bases and J by 4 bases, with 4 bases of the junction left unmatched. Germline assignment: CDR1 MDHEN and CDR2 SYDVKM. The CDR3 has 14 residues. DNA for the CDR3: TGTGCCAGCAGTTTTTGGACAGGGGTTTACGAGCAGTACTTC. It codes for CASSFWTGVYEQYF.

This chain uses TRBV18 with TRBJ2-4; 7 bases map to TRBD1. Germline V gene lookup returns CDR1 KGHSH and CDR2 LQKENI. The CDR3 is 14 amino acids. Unmatched junction bases numbered 2, after V lost 0 bases and J lost 6 bases. This chain's CDR3 is CASSPPSGGNIQYF. CDR3 sequence (DNA): TGTGCCAGCTCACCACCGTCAGGGGGAAACATTCAGTACTTC.

The chain combines TRBV6-5 with TRBJ2-3; D remains unclear. Trimming shortened V by 4 bases and J by 6 bases, and 8 bases separated the two germline ends. Germline values: CDR1 MNHEY, CDR2 SVGAGI. The CDR3 has 12 residues. CDR3 protein: CASSSSGDTQYF. CDR3 coding DNA: TGTGCCAGCAGTTCTAGTGGCGATACGCAGTATTTT.

As regards this clone: Other DNA sequences in this sample translate to the same CDR3. J is TRBJ2-5 and V is TRBV6-5; weak D call: TRBD1 (6 bases). In germline, CDR1 is MNHEY, CDR2 SVGAGI. This CDR3 contains 14 residues. Deletions cut 0 bases from V and 1 base from J, with 6 bases between. CDR3 nucleotide sequence: TGTGCCAGCAGTTACTCCAGGGGCCAAGAGACCCAGTACTTC. Amino acid sequence: CASSYSRGQETQYF.

The chain links TRBV6-5 to TRBJ2-5, with 13 bases identical to TRBD2. Trimming took 7 bases from V and 10 from J; bases not matched to a gene: 12. Germline loops: CDR1 MNHEY, CDR2 SVGAGI. The CDR3 loop spans 15 amino acids. CDR3 sequence: CASTQGRTSGSGQYF. Written as DNA, the CDR3 is TGTGCCAGCACCCAGGGCCGGACTAGCGGGAGCGGCCAGTACTTC.

This chain joins TRBV27 and TRBJ1-1; TRBD1 might be the D (5 bases). The CDR3 totals 14 residues. The V and J ends lost 3 bases and 1 base respectively, with 9 bases between them. The V gene's germline CDR1 is MNHEY and CDR2 SMNVEV (reference sequence). The chain's CDR3 is CASSFQGWNTEAFF. CDR3 DNA: TGTGCCAGCAGTTTCCAGGGTTGGAACACTGAAGCTTTCTTT.

This clone was counted once. This chain connects TRBV20-1 to TRBJ2-7, with D unclear. There are 11 residues in the CDR3. Between the trimmed V and J ends, which lost 3 bases and 3 bases, there was a span of 6 bases. In germline, CDR1 is DFQATT, CDR2 SNEGSKA (reference sequence). The CDR3 DNA reads TGCAGTGCTAGTGGTCACTACGAGCAGTACTTC. Translation gives CSASGHYEQYF.

The chain uses TRBV6-5 and TRBJ1-1; a possible D gene is TRBD1 (6 bases). Germline V gene sequence: CDR1 MNHEY, CDR2 SVGAGI. This CDR3 has 12 amino acids. Deletions cut 8 bases from V and 4 bases from J, with 11 bases between. This CDR3 is CASSRGGTEAFF. The CDR3 DNA reads as TGTGCCAGCTCTAGGGGGGGCACTGAAGCTTTCTTT.

The gene calls are TRBV18 and TRBJ2-6; D unclear. Germline CDR1 KGHSH, CDR2 LQKENI. Trimming pared 6 bases from V and 0 bases from J, leaving 6 bases between. The CDR3 extends over 14 amino acids. The CDR3, as DNA: TGTGCCAGCTCCCCCTACTCTGGGGCCAACGTCCTGACTTTC. It yields the protein CASSPYSGANVLTF.

The V gene is TRBV27, the J gene TRBJ2-2; TRBD2 matches 10 bases. Trimming at V came to 4 bases and at J to 4 bases, leaving 6 bases not matched to a gene. The CDR3 runs to 16 residues. CDR1 and CDR2 from the germline V gene are MNHEY and SMNVEV (reference sequence). CDR3 DNA sequence: TGTGCCAGCAGTTCCTCTAGCGGGAGTCCCACCGGGGAGCTGTTTTTT. Amino acids: CASSSSSGSPTGELFF.

This clone showed up just once. The gene calls are TRBV7-9 and TRBJ1-4; D gene unclear. The CDR3 sequence is 13 residues long. The ends were cut back, 5 bases at V and 6 bases at J, with 10 bases in the middle. Germline V gene data show CDR1 as SEHNR and CDR2 as FQNEAQ (reference sequence). In DNA form, the CDR3 reads TGTGCCAGCAGCCCCTGGGAGCATGAAAAACTGTTTTTT. As protein: CASSPWEHEKLFF.

This chain links TRBV10-3 with TRBJ1-6, with 7 positions matching TRBD1. The CDR3 consists of 14 residues. Germline V CDR1 and CDR2: ENHRY, SYGVKD. Losses at the gene ends were 6 bases for V and 8 bases for J; bases not matched to a gene: 7. CDR3 amino acids: CAISNRGWDSPLHF. CDR3 nucleotides: TGTGCCATCAGCAACAGGGGTTGGGATTCACCCCTCCACTTT.

This clone was seen a few times. The chain joins TRBV7-8 to TRBJ2-7; D call uncertain. CDR3 length: 15 residues. Germline-derived CDR1 and CDR2 are SGHVS and FQNEAQ. The germline V and J ends were trimmed by 0 bases and 6 bases, with 15 bases remaining between them. CDR3 region: CASSLAPTRSSEQYF. CDR3 in DNA: TGTGCCAGCAGCTTAGCCCCTACCCGGAGCTCCGAGCAGTACTTC.

Worth noting for this clone: Other DNA sequences in this sample translate to the same CDR3. This chain connects TRBV27 to TRBJ2-1; D call uncertain. Trimming pared 2 bases from V and 4 bases from J, leaving 6 bases between. Germline V gene sequence: CDR1 MNHEY, CDR2 SMNVEV (reference sequence). The CDR3 covers 13 residues. CDR3 protein: CASSLGLYNEQFF. The DNA of the CDR3 is TGTGCCAGCAGTTTAGGGCTATACAATGAGCAGTTCTTC.